This TCR beta chain came from a study of blood T cell repertoires in COVID-19. Study context: Acute and convalescent COVID-19 specimens originated in the United States, Italy and Spain. T cells, B-cell-depleted T cells, or PBMCs provided the cDNA or gDNA that served as material.

Assay: immunoSEQ multiplex PCR; the TCRdb copy retains only in-frame clones and omits some. The repertoire includes roughly 130,000 clones, roughly four fifths of them detected once, and less than 20% sits in the top ten. CDR1 and CDR2 from the germline V gene are SGHVS and FQNEAQ. This CDR3 region has 18 residues. Unmatched junction bases numbered 7, after V lost 5 bases and J lost 0 bases. The TCR comes from a woman aged 45-65 years with acute or convalescent COVID-19. Sequenced: peripheral blood. The rearrangement uses TRBV7-8 and TRBJ2-6; 10 positions match TRBD1. The CDR3 spells CASSTRDRGLSGANVLTF. CDR3 in DNA: TGTGCCAGCAGCACAAGGGACAGGGGCCTCTCTGGGGCCAACGTCCTGACTTTC.